This T cell receptor (beta chain) stems from a study of shared clonotypes between healthy human individuals. Data came from immunoSEQ multiplex PCR; TCRdb stores just in-frame clones and leaves some out. The table includes some 2,100,000 clones, under 97% detected once. CDR1 and CDR2 (germline): MNHEY, SVGAGI. The CDR3 is 15 amino acids. V lost 5 bases to trimming and J lost 6 bases, with 14 bases between them. This TCR came from a man between 18 and 35 years old in good health. This sequence joins TRBV6-5 and TRBJ1-6; D is unresolved. Sequenced material: naive CD4+ T cells sorted from blood. Specified subset: CD45RA+ positively selected. The DNA for the CDR3 is TGTGCCAGCAGTCTCGGTTTAACTCCTAATTCACCCCTCCACTTT. Translated, it gives CASSLGLTPNSPLHF.